These 23 T cell receptor beta chains originate from one sample sequenced in a study of T cells in Graves' hyperthyroidism and ophthalmopathy (dated by TCRdb to between 2018 and 2020). The protocol used for the library was multiplex PCR. Sequenced using an Illumina HiSeq 2000. The TCR beta CDR3 regions were amplified from the RNA transcripts. The TCR CDR3 was subjected to a first round of RT-PCR using the HTBI primer set and the Qiagen OneStep RT-PCR kit. TCRdb trimmed public reads at Q25 via fastp, called clones via MiXCR and kept in-frame beta chains. When rows share a CDR3 protein, they turn into one entry using the most common DNA and genes. Present in this sample are about 52,000 distinct CDR3 sequences, 48% of which were seen just once. About 8.9% of the sample rests with the top ten. Sequencing input: blood. Receptor source: a woman between 50 and 59 years old with Graves' ophthalmopathy.

This chain joins TRBV20-1 and TRBJ2-7; 14 nucleotides line up with TRBD2. V trimming: 3 bases; J trimming: 5 bases; junction bases outside the gene matches: 9. The CDR3 contains 16 residues. Germline-derived CDR1 and CDR2 are DFQATT and SNEGSKA (reference sequence). This CDR3 is CSASRGLAGEVNEQYF. The CDR3 nucleotides read TGCAGTGCTAGTCGGGGACTAGCGGGGGAAGTCAACGAGCAGTACTTC.

This CDR3 reads CASKEGTYNEQFF. The CDR3 DNA follows: TGTGCCAGCAAAGAGGGGACCTACAATGAGCAGTTCTTC. This chain joins TRBV7-8 and TRBJ2-1; D assignment may be TRBD1 or TRBD2 (5 bases each). The V gene's germline CDR1 is SGHVS and CDR2 FQNEAQ. The CDR3 spans 13 residues. V gave up 7 bases and J gave up 2 bases, with 9 bases separating them.

With regard to this clonotype: This sequence may be a read error, since a much larger clone differs from it by one base. The chain combines TRBV11-3 with TRBJ2-5; TRBD2 matches 12 bases. V shed 6 bases and J 2 bases; nucleotides not matched to a gene: 4. Germline loops: CDR1 SGHNT, CDR2 YENEEA. The CDR3 totals 15 residues. The CDR3 sequence: CASRTSGGAQETQYF. Here the CDR3 DNA reads TGTGCCAGCAGGACTAGCGGGGGCGCACAAGAGACCCAGTACTTC.

The chain combines TRBV29-1 with TRBJ2-6; tentatively, D is TRBD1 or TRBD2 (5 bases each). The length of the CDR3 is 14 residues. Germline CDR1 and CDR2: SQVTM and ANQGSEA. The V end was cut by 3 bases, the J end by 0 bases, with 6 bases between. This CDR3 reads CSVEGDSGANVLTF. Here the CDR3 DNA reads TGCAGCGTTGAGGGGGACTCTGGGGCCAACGTCCTGACTTTC.

The V call is TRBV7-9, the J call TRBJ2-7, with no clear D. CDR3 size: 13 residues. Trimming took off 1 base at V and 7 bases at J, with 11 bases between the two ends. Germline V CDR1 and CDR2: SEHNR, FQNEAQ (reference sequence). The CDR3 nucleotides read TGTGCCAGCAGCTTAGGGGATATCGGGGAGCAGTACTTC. Amino acids: CASSLGDIGEQYF.

This clonotype was recorded at least ten times. The rearrangement uses TRBV19 and TRBJ2-3; possible D gene TRBD2, 5 bases. This CDR3 has 17 residues. V was cut by 3 bases and J by 4 bases, with 20 bases left in between. Germline V gene data show CDR1 as LNHDA and CDR2 as SQIVND (reference sequence). In nucleotides, the CDR3 is TGTGCCAGTAGTATTCGTAAGCTGGCGGAGGTGGCAGATACGCAGTATTTT. Protein: CASSIRKLAEVADTQYF.

This clonotype was recorded many times. This chain's CDR3 is CASSYKRTSLGEQFF. For the CDR3, the DNA is TGTGCCAGCAGCTATAAAAGGACTAGCCTTGGTGAGCAGTTCTTC. The chain couples TRBV7-3 to TRBJ2-1, with 8 bases fitting TRBD2. In germline, CDR1 is SGHTA, CDR2 FQGTGA. This CDR3 region has 15 residues. V was pared by 4 bases and J by 9 bases, with 11 bases of the junction left unmatched. Full variable domain (rest looked up from reference TRBV7-3 and TRBJ2-1): GAGVSQTPSNKVTEKGKYVELRCDPISGHTALYWYRQSLGQGPEFLIYFQGTGAADDSGLPNDRFFAVRPEGSVSTLKIQRTERGDSAVYLCASSYKRTSLGEQFFGPGTRLTVL.

Ten or more counts support this clonotype. The chain recombines TRBV20-1 with TRBJ1-1; weak D call: TRBD1 (5 bases). Germline CDR1 DFQATT, CDR2 SNEGSKA (reference sequence). V was pared by 0 bases and J by 2 bases, with 10 bases between. The CDR3 totals 14 residues. The CDR3 DNA sequence: TGCAGTGCTAGAGAGGGCAGGGTTAACACTGAAGCTTTCTTT. This gives the protein CSAREGRVNTEAFF.

Concerning this clonotype: A much larger clone lies one base from this, so it may be a read error. The chain is built from TRBV2 and TRBJ2-3; 14 bases align to TRBD2. The germline gives CDR1 SNHLY, CDR2 FYNNEI. This CDR3 region has 16 residues. This CDR3 reads CASRFGTSGRADAQYF. The CDR3 DNA reads as TGTGCCAGCAGATTCGGGACTAGCGGGAGAGCAGATGCGCAGTATTTT.

J is TRBJ2-7 and V is TRBV28; D is unclear. Germline V CDR1 and CDR2: MDHEN, SYDVKM. V lost 5 bases to trimming and J lost 12 bases, with 20 bases between them. This CDR3 region has 13 residues. The CDR3 reads CASSIGDIYGRYF. The CDR3 nucleotides are TGTGCCAGCAGTATTGGCGACATTTACGGGCGGTACTTC.

A few counts support this clonotype. The rearrangement joins TRBV27 to TRBJ2-6, with D tentatively TRBD1 (6 bases). Trimming removed 5 bases from V and 5 bases from J, with 13 bases in between. Germline CDR1 reads MNHEY; CDR2 reads SMNVEV (reference sequence). The CDR3 covers 15 residues. This CDR3 is CASSPTGSRANVLTF. CDR3 DNA sequence: TGTGCCAGCAGTCCTACAGGGTCACGGGCCAACGTCCTGACTTTC.

In regard to this clonotype: One end of the junction fails to match germline, which may point to a read error. The gene calls are TRBV7-2 and TRBJ1-6, with a possible D match to TRBD1 (6 bases). The length of the CDR3 is 16 residues. CDR1 is SGHTA, CDR2 FQGNSA, per germline. The CDR3 protein is CAGSHREGAYNSPLHF. The DNA of the CDR3 is TGTGCCGGCAGCCACAGGGAAGGCGCCTATAATTCCCCCCTCCACTTT. The full variable domain, in which reference TRBV7-2 and TRBJ1-6 provide the parts outside the CDR3, is GAGVSQSPSNKVTEKGKDVELRCDPISGHTALYWYRQSLGQGLEFLIYFQGNSAPDKSGLPSDRFSAERTGGSVSTLTIQRTQQEDSAVYLCAGSHREGAYNSPLHFGNGTRLTVT.

In its sample, this clonotype was seen many times. CDR3 loop: CASSQTRIGELFF. In DNA, the CDR3 is TGTGCCAGCAGCCAGACACGAATCGGGGAGCTGTTTTTT. The V gene is TRBV11-3, the J gene TRBJ2-2; D is uncertain. This CDR3 contains 13 residues. Trimming stripped 5 bases from V and 7 bases from J, with 11 bases between. CDR1 and CDR2 from the germline V gene are SGHNT and YENEEA.

By sample fraction, this clonotype is medium-sized. V and J are TRBV24-1 and TRBJ2-3; TRBD2 matches 9 bases. There are 15 residues in the CDR3. CDR1 is KGHDR, CDR2 SFDVKD, per germline. Trimming removed 4 bases from V and 2 bases from J; junction bases left unmatched: 3. The CDR3 spells CATSEGGRATDTQYF. CDR3 bases: TGTGCCACCAGTGAAGGCGGGAGGGCCACAGATACGCAGTATTTT.

V and J are TRBV19 and TRBJ2-7, with a weak D call TRBD1 (6 bases). CDR1 is LNHDA, CDR2 SQIVND, per germline (reference sequence). With 3 bases removed from V and 3 bases from J, the gap between germline ends came to 9 bases. The CDR3 has 13 residues. The CDR3 coding sequence is TGTGCCAGTAGTATCGGACAGTACTACGAGCAGTACTTC. This sequence encodes CASSIGQYYEQYF.

This clonotype was detected only a few times. V usage is TRBV4-1 and J usage is TRBJ1-2; 9 nucleotides match TRBD1. V gave up 2 bases and J gave up 8 bases; unmatched junction bases: 9. This CDR3 is built from 15 residues. Germline V gene data show CDR1 as MGHRA and CDR2 as YSYEKL. In DNA form, the CDR3 reads TGCGCCAGCAGCCAAAACAGGGGGCGGCACGAGGGCTACACCTTC. Translation: CASSQNRGRHEGYTF.

This clonotype appeared many times. The chain is built from TRBV19 and TRBJ1-2; possibly TRBD1 for D (5 bases). The CDR3 length is 16 residues. The V gene's germline CDR1 is LNHDA and CDR2 SQIVND (reference sequence). V was cut by 1 base and J by 4 bases, with 16 bases left in between. CDR3 DNA sequence: TGTGCCAGTAGTATAGGTTGGGGCAGGGACGGCTATGGCTACACCTTC. Translated: CASSIGWGRDGYGYTF.

Turning to this clonotype: At one of its ends the junction is not consistent with the germline gene, which may arise from a read error. The chain has TRBV2 and TRBJ2-3, with TRBD1 identical over 7 bases. The CDR3 contains 15 residues. Germline-derived CDR1 and CDR2 are SNHLY and FYNNEI. This CDR3 reads CATHRGKGATDTQCF. CDR3 bases: TGTGCCACCCACAGGGGTAAGGGGGCCACAGATACGCAGTGTTTT.

As regards this clonotype: The final CDR3 position lacks the conserved phenylalanine or tryptophan, pointing to a likely read error. The genes are TRBV28 and TRBJ2-7; TRBD2 might be the D (7 bases). V lost 8 bases, J lost 2 bases, and 13 bases lay in between. The CDR3 is made up of 13 amino acids. CDR1 and CDR2 from the germline V gene are MDHEN and SYDVKM. CDR3 coding DNA: TGTGCCAGCGAGGGGGGGGGCGCCTACGAGCAGTACTCC. Translation: CASEGGGAYEQYS.

The chain recombines TRBV10-3 with TRBJ2-5; D not resolved. This CDR3 contains 14 residues. The germline gives CDR1 ENHRY, CDR2 SYGVKD. Trimming cost V 4 bases and J 4 bases, with 13 bases left between them. The CDR3 DNA is TGTGCCATCAGTGTAGGCAGTGAAGCAGAGACCCAGTACTTC. This codes for CAISVGSEAETQYF.

The chain has TRBV7-2 and TRBJ1-4, with unresolved D. CDR1 and CDR2 from the germline V gene are SGHTA and FQGNSA. The length of the CDR3 is 15 residues. V was clipped by 1 base and J by 0 bases, with 6 bases between them. The CDR3, as DNA: TGTGCCAGCAGCTTAGGCGCGACAACTAATGAAAAACTGTTTTTT. Amino acid sequence: CASSLGATTNEKLFF.

This chain uses TRBV3-1 with TRBJ1-4; no definite D call. This CDR3 region has 12 residues. CDR1 LGHDT and CDR2 YNNKEL come from the germline V gene (reference sequence). The ends were cut back, 2 bases at V and 5 bases at J, with 3 bases in the middle. Written as DNA, the CDR3 is TGTGCCAGCAGCCAAAGGAATGAAAAACTGTTTTTT. This sequence encodes CASSQRNEKLFF.

This chain connects TRBV7-9 to TRBJ2-5; possible D gene TRBD2, 5 bases. V lost 4 bases and J 4 bases, leaving 16 bases between the germline ends. Germline CDR1 SEHNR, CDR2 FQNEAQ (reference sequence). This CDR3 comprises 15 residues. DNA of the CDR3: TGTGCCAGCAGCTCCGGGATCGGCGAGGGAGAGACCCAGTACTTC. Translating it yields CASSSGIGEGETQYF.